The rows below give T cell receptor beta chains drawn from one sample of a study of T cell responses to AZD1222 COVID-19 vaccine. Sequencing was performed with immunoSEQ multiplex PCR; in TCRdb, only in-frame clones are kept and a portion is missing. Seen here are 100,000 to 150,000 clones, approximately 83% observed once, and the top ten hold about 1.5%. Sequences were derived from peripheral blood, sampled on day 0 of AZD1222 vaccination. The source of these receptors is an adult in good health. The conserved cysteine and the conserved F or W are not part of the CDR3 here.

TRBJ2-1,TRBV5-1,ASSQPGTSNEQF
TRBJ2-7,TRBV4-1,ASSQVSSPGEQY
TRBJ1-6,TRBV27,ASSLSGTLYNSPLH
TRBJ1-2,TRBV7-2,ASRIPPGGYT
TRBJ2-1,TRBV6-2/TRBV6-3,ASSRRLAPQRSYEQF
TRBJ1-2,TRBV30,AHRTATNYGYT
TRBJ1-1,TRBV11-3,ASSPTGTNTEAF
TRBJ1-5,TRBV6-5,ASRDWTYSPQH
TRBJ1-2,TRBV6-4,ASSDTGQAYGYT
TRBJ1-3,TRBV29-1,SVTGFGNTIY
TRBJ2-6,TRBV11-2,ASSLRPGSLSGANVLT
TRBJ1-1,TRBV29-1,SALSGRNTEAF
TRBJ1-5,TRBV2,ASGGTGNQPQH
TRBJ1-5,TRBV5-1,ASSSTGNSNQPQH
TRBJ1-5,TRBV9,ASSVAGESNQPQH
TRBJ1-6,TRBV19,ASSQGARNSPLH
TRBJ1-1,TRBV11-3,ASSSDSNTEAF
TRBJ2-1,TRBV6-4,ASSPGGSYNEQF
TRBJ1-6,TRBV7-3,ASSLGAGNSPLH
TRBJ2-1,TRBV4-2,ASSQEISGSLRNEQF
TRBJ1-1,TRBV5-1,ASSLVTVLAAYGDTEAF
TRBJ1-1,TRBV7-3,ASSLTGINAEAF
TRBJ1-1,TRBV4-1,ASSQTGNTEAF
TRBJ2-2,TRBV7-9,ASSLSGLVTGELF
TRBJ2-3,TRBV29-1,SVETRLARTQY
TRBJ2-7,TRBV18,ASSPRQGKNEQY
TRBJ2-5,TRBV30,AWSPTGRGRGRQETQY
TRBJ2-3,TRBV4-1,ASSQAGTDTQY
TRBJ1-3,TRBV24-1,ATSDPGQAGNTIY
TRBJ1-1,TRBV10-3,AIGQGSMGAF
TRBJ2-2,TRBV11-1,ASRPAGAGDTGELF
TRBJ1-1,TRBV27,ASGGTEAF
TRBJ2-2,TRBV5-1,ASSSRQGGTGELF
TRBJ2-5,TRBV27,ASSFDGQETQY
TRBJ2-7,TRBV5-1,ASRLGTTYEQY
TRBJ2-3,TRBV15,ATSRDLEQNTQY
TRBJ1-4,TRBV7-2,ASSSTPRITAAKLF
TRBJ1-1,TRBV2,ASSEGTAQDTEAF
TRBJ2-3,TRBV4-2,ASSPKTSGGARDTQY
TRBJ2-6,TRBV10-2,ASVGQGTRANVLT
TRBJ1-1,TRBV25-1,ASSQWRDEAF
TRBJ1-1,TRBV27,ASSLREEGVAF
TRBJ2-2,TRBV20-1,SASIRNESGAREDNTGELF
TRBJ1-1,TRBV29-1,SVSLGTGSYTEAF
TRBJ1-2,TRBV3-1/TRBV3-2,ASSQVGSGYT
TRBJ1-5,TRBV7-2,ASSGGHGVNQPQH
TRBJ2-7,TRBV6-5,ASSYSGVNEQY
TRBJ1-1,TRBV5-5,ASSFGTGGLTEAF
TRBJ2-3,TRBV4-2,ASSQLTTAGTDTQY